This T cell receptor beta chain emerged from a study of cytomegalovirus exposure and HLA in healthy donors. Trimming took 2 bases from V and 4 from J, leaving 18 bases between them. Per germline, CDR1 GTSNPN and CDR2 SVGIG (reference sequence). This CDR3 comprises 16 residues. With 60 Vbeta and 13 Jbeta primers, the PCR was carried out. Profiled with immunoSEQ multiplex PCR; TCRdb holds only in-frame clones, not every one. Of about 130,000 clones in the sample, about two thirds were seen once. This clone was counted between two and nine times. Antigen specificity is unknown. Study outcomes and limitations: Previously analyzed data showed that most TCR beta V segments were productive at a frequency of about 90% or about 30%.

The chain carries TRBV30 and TRBJ1-3; no reliable D call. The clonotype originates from a man in his fifties or sixties in good health and CMV-seropositive. Sequencing was performed on PBMCs. The CDR3 coding sequence is TGTGCCTGGAGTCCCTTTCGGGGAATAGGGGGAAACACCATATATTTT. Its protein is CAWSPFRGIGGNTIYF.